A single T cell receptor beta chain is shown here with its context. Its binding antigen is unknown. No quality values exist for individual bases; no much larger clone is one base distant. The entry originates in a study of shared T cell receptors in the human thymus (dated by TCRdb to the early 2020s). Background on the whole study: The study investigated the way shared, self-reactive T-cell receptor alpha chains are produced in the human thymus.

Library generation was performed with the immunoSEQ multiplex PCR assay. TCRdb re-hosts the immuneACCESS table, in-frame sequences only. Its copies lack some clones; in the studies checked, an unresolved V gene accounts for under half of them, and the cause for the rest is not known. For this sample the table gives hundreds of thousands of clones, of which about 89% were detected only once. Together, the top ten hold approximately 0.0097% of the sample. The germline V gene encodes CDR1 SQVTM and CDR2 ANQGSEA. The CDR3 runs 14 residues from the cysteine to the phenylalanine. CDR3 DNA is the only sequence kept; it has 42 bases, read in frame from the first base. V is reduced by 1 base and J by 0 bases, leaving a spacing of 8 bases between them. In addition, the sample was reused for a study of human thymus T cells. The second study, in turn, reports: In Finland, the donors were immunologically healthy infants who were having open corrective cardiac surgery for congenital heart defects. The thymus tissue came from surgical resects taken out during corrective cardiac surgery. Both the thymic and the peripheral blood repertoires appeared to show biased V and J gene segment usage. According to the related research, thymic TCR repertoires were highly overlapping among unrelated individuals. The study characterized TCR alpha and beta repertoires from about 8 infant thymus samples and a few related peripheral blood samples. The cohort included 5 or 6 male and two female infants, with donor ages spanning 7 to 244 days. Thymocytes were freed from the tissue by mechanical means and kept at -70 degrees C as pellets of roughly 8.5-30 million cells. A QIAsymphony instrument was used to extract genomic DNA from frozen cell pellets. The immunoSEQ multiplex PCR assay was used to amplify the TCRB and TCRAD loci from a standardized quantity of quality-controlled genomic DNA. The amplicons spanned the V(D)J region and were long enough to cover the CDR3 and allow V and J genes to be identified. The amplicons were sequenced on an Illumina platform via the commercial immunoSEQ service. Primer bias and sequencing errors were corrected using previously described methods, and TCRAD and TCRB definitions followed the IMGT database. The repertoires were analysed using immunoSEQ Analyzer 3.0 and VDJTools for basic statistics, V/J segment usage, diversity estimates, rarefaction and pairwise overlap. Diversity was estimated using the Chao1, ChaoE, Efron-Thisted, Shannon and inverse Simpson indices, and was also estimated on datasets down-sampled to the size of the smallest sample. For repertoire overlap, CDR3 nucleotide sequence, V gene and J gene had to match strictly, and clustering was done by Jaccard-based multidimensional scaling. On average, thymus samples gave roughly 800,000 unique TCRB clonotypes, whereas blood samples gave around 80,000.

Recombination connected TRBV29-1 to TRBJ2-3; no D gene is confidently identified. The receptor's source is a boy under three years old with a congenital heart defect. Donor details come from another sample of the same person, matched by shared clones. Sequences were obtained from thymocytes. The DNA sequence is as follows: TGCAGCGTTGAAGGGTTGGGCAGCACAGATACGCAGTATTTT. It codes for CSVEGLGSTDTQYF.